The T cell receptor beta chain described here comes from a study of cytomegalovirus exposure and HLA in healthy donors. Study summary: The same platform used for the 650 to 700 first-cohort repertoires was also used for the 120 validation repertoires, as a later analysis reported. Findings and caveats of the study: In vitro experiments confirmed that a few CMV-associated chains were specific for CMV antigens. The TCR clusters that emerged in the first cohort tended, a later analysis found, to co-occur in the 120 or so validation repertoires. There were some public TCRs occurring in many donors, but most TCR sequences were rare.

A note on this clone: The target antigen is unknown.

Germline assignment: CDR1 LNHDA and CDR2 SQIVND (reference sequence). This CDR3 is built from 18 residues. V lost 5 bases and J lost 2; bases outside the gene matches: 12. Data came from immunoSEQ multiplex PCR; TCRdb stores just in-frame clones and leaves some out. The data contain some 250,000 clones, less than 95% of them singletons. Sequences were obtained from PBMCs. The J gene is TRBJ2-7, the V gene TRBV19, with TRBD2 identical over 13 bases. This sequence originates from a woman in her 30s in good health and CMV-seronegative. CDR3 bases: TGTGCCAGTAGTGCTCAAGGACTAGCGGGAGTTTTTCCCTACGAGCAGTACTTC. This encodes CASSAQGLAGVFPYEQYF.